The T cell receptor (beta chain) under discussion was sequenced for a study of a mutant IDH1 vaccine in newly diagnosed glioma (TCRdb year 2021). Background on the whole study: Of the approximately 30 treated patients, 62.5% were male and about 40% were female, and the mean age was roughly 40 years. Six visits were used for peripheral blood collection: V03 (baseline), V05, V07, V10, V12 and V13. Longitudinal TCRB deep sequencing was done for fewer than 30 treated patients, wherever samples were available for exploratory analyses. Prior to enrollment, standard therapy consisting of radiotherapy alone, temozolomide alone, or radiochemotherapy with temozolomide had been administered to patients, with the combination being received by most patients.

The study at large found these results: No apparent relationship was observed between pseudoprogression and alterations in the top peripheral T cell clonotypes detected by TCRB sequencing. Availability determined which PBMC samples were chosen for TCRB deep sequencing. Vaccine-induced immune responses across multiple MHC alleles were detected in about 92% of patients. The authors stated that sample limitations prevented analyses of patient blood samples from being reproduced.

From cysteine to phenylalanine, the CDR3 is 14 amino acids long. Only CDR3 DNA remains: 42 bases, in frame from the first base. Deletion took 3 bases off V and 2 bases off J, with a span of 11 bases between the germline ends. A word on this clone: Its antigen has not been determined. No much larger clone exists at a distance of one base, and base qualities are not known.

The time point label, read with the paper, signifies: baseline, week 1 (first vaccination visit). The treatment or condition tag for this specimen amounts to: pre-vaccination baseline after standard-of-care therapy. Newly diagnosed WHO grade 3 or 4 IDH1-mutant astrocytomas showing loss of nuclear ATRX were present in the donors. The samples were drawn from NOA16, a multicentre, single-arm, open-label phase I trial in Germany that tested a mutant IDH1 peptide vaccine in humans for the first time. For immunogenicity testing, the blood drawn at visit V03 was used as the baseline sample. Genomic DNA for TCRB sequencing was isolated from EDTA blood with the DNeasy Blood and Tissue Kit. The library was prepared using the immunoSEQ multiplex PCR assay. Following the manufacturer's protocol, the hsTCRB Kit was used to amplify rearranged TCR beta chain sequences. Sequencing of TCRB libraries was carried out on an Illumina MiSeq. On the authors' methods: The proprietary platform of the kit vendor was used for demultiplexing, trimming and gene mapping. What TCRdb holds here is the immuneACCESS table cut down to in-frame rearrangements. Part of the clones is not present; checked against another copy, under half of the missing clones reflect an unresolved V gene, and the others are unexplained. That table supplies the V and J calls and clone size; D and trimming were determined from the DNA. This sample is represented by approximately 92,000 clones; 80% of them were singletons. In total, the top ten clones hold approximately 7.6% of the sample.

The sequencing used PBMCs, collected from a glioma patient treated with radiotherapy, temozolomide or both. Here the chain combines TRBV23-1 and TRBJ2-7, with the D segment identity uncertain. TRBV23-1 is classed as an ORF, of uncertain function. The sequence was collected from a man aged 35 to 55 with glioma. The CDR3 region has the sequence CASSHRAQTYEQYF. The bases read TGCGCCAGCAGTCATCGGGCCCAAACCTACGAGCAGTACTTC.